The entry below gives a single TCR beta chain sequence along with its context. The target of this receptor is not known. It has no much larger one-base neighbor in the sample; base qualities were not kept. The CDR3 regions of human TCRbeta chains were analyzed by immunosequencing. In the source study's methods: Repertoire TCRs were checked for matches against a reference library of SARS-CoV-2-specific TCRs that had been generated using the MIRA antigen-specificity platform. Breadth meant the fraction of unique TCRs that were SARS-CoV-2-associated, whereas depth meant the fraction of total T cells that were SARS-CoV-2-associated. Using the MIRA data, each spike-specific TCR was assigned both to the spike region to which the TCR was reactive and to a CD4 or CD8 class. Log10-transformed breadth and depth values were compared by one-way ANOVA with Sidak's multiple comparisons tests. Sourced from immuneACCESS, this table was stored by TCRdb with only in-frame sequences that have V and J called. A share of the clones is absent; for the studies checked, an unresolved V gene accounts for under half, and the remainder has no known explanation. That table is the source of V, J and clone size, and D and trimming were worked out from the DNA. The sample includes more than 100,000 clones, with roughly 89% observed a single time. The ten largest clones represent 7.5% to 9.5% of the sample.

The data originate from a study of T cell responses to AZD1222 COVID-19 vaccine (dated by TCRdb to the early 2020s). Background for the entire study: AZD1222 recipients given second doses at about 4 weeks or at about 12 weeks were pooled, since spike-specific TCR depth and breadth were not found to differ between the two schedules. Enrollment into the trials was organized by age into subgroups of 18-55, 56-69 and 70-plus years, and those subgroups contained 148, 28 and 57 TCR-sequenced participants, respectively. TCR sequencing covered more than 230 trial participants: 207 given two doses of AZD1222 and approximately 26 given two doses of MenACWY control vaccine. The paper as a whole reports these results and caveats: Nearly half of unique spike-specific TCRs reportedly recognized epitopes outside regions mutated in the B.1.351 and B.1.1.7 variants. No day 14 peak-response samples were available, so repertoires were characterized only after the peak T cell response. Only five to seven AZD1222 recipients were SARS-CoV-2 seropositive at baseline, limiting conclusions about previously exposed vaccinees. The 56-69-year group was small, and its depth increase did not reach significance, likely because of low power. Spike-specific TCR breadth and depth rose significantly after two AZD1222 doses compared with day 0 and with MenACWY recipients. CD4 TCRs associated with the vaccine covered the entire spike protein, and the dominant responses were in regions 160-218 and 743-854. Participants were mostly white British, with more females than males. The authors suggested clonal diversity may have been underestimated.

This sample's time point label indicates: baseline before first vaccination. The vaccinee samples were drawn from two UK trials, COV001 and COV002, one of which was a single-blind randomized controlled phase 2/3 trial testing AZD1222 (ChAdOx1 nCoV-19) in healthy adults. For TCRbeta chain sequencing, PBMC samples from trial participants were taken at day 0 and at day 28 after the second dose. Spanning cysteine to phenylalanine, the CDR3 consists of 13 amino acids. Kept here is only the CDR3 DNA, which spans 39 bases and is read in frame from base 1. Reading the germline V gene gives CDR1 SGHAT and CDR2 FQNNGV. At the junction V is shortened by 5 bases and J by 5 bases, with 12 bases in between.

Recombination linked TRBV11-2 to TRBJ1-1, with the identity of the D gene unclear. Sequences were derived from peripheral blood, sampled on day 0 of AZD1222 vaccination. This TCR came from an adult in good health. The CDR3 protein sequence reads: CASSPGVRTEAFF. The nucleotides are TGTGCCAGCAGCCCCGGGGTCAGGACTGAAGCTTTCTTT.